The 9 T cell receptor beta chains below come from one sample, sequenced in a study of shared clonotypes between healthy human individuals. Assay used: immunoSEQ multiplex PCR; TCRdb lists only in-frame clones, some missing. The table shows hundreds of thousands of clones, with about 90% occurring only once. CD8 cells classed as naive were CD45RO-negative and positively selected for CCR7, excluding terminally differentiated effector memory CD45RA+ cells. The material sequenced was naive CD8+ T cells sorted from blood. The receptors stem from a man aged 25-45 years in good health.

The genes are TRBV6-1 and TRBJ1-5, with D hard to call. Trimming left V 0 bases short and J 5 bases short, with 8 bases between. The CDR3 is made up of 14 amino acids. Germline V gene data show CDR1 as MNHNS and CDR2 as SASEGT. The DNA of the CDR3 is TGTGCCAGCAGTGAAGCAGGGAGGGATCAGCCCCAGCATTTT. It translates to CASSEAGRDQPQHF.

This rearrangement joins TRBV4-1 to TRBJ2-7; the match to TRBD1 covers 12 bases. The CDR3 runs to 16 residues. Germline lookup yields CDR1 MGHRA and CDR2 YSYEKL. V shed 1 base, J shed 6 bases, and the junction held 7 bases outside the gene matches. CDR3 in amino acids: CASSQVAGTGGAEQYF. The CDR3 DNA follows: TGCGCCAGCAGCCAAGTAGCCGGGACAGGGGGCGCCGAGCAGTACTTC.

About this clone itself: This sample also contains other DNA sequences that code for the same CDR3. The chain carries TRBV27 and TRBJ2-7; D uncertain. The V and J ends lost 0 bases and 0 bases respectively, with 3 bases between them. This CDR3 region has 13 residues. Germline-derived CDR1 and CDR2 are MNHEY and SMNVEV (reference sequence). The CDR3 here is CASSLSNSYEQYF. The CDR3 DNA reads TGTGCCAGCAGTTTATCGAACTCCTACGAGCAGTACTTC.

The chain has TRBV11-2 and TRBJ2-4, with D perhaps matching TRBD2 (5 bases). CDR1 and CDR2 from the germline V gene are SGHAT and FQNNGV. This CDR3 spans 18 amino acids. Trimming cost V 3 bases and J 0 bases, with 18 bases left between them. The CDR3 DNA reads TGTGCCAGCAGCTTTCTTCCTTTGGGAGTCCTAGCCAAAAACATTCAGTACTTC. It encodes CASSFLPLGVLAKNIQYF.

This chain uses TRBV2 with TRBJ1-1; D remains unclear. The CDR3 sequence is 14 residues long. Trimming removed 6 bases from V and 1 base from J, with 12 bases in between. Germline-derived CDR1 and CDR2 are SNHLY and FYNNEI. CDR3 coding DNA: TGTGCCAGCAGAGTACGGGGATGGAACACTGAAGCTTTCTTT. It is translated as CASRVRGWNTEAFF.

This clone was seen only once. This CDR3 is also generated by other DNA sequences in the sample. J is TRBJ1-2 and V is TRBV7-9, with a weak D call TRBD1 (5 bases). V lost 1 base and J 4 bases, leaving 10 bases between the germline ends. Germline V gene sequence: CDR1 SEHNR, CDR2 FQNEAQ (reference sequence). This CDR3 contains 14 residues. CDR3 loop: CASSLGQGSYGYTF. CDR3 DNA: TGTGCCAGCAGCTTAGGGCAGGGCTCCTATGGCTACACCTTC.

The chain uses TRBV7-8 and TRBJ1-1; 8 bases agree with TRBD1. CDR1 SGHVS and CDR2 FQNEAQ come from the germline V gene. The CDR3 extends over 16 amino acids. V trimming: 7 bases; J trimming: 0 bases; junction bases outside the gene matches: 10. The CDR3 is CASTPRPGGMNTEAFF. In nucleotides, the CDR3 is TGTGCCAGCACCCCGCGCCCAGGGGGCATGAACACTGAAGCTTTCTTT.

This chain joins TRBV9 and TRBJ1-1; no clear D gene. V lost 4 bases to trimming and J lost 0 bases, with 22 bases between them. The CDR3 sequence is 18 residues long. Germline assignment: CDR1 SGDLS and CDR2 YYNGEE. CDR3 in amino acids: CASSPSEFSGHMNTEAFF. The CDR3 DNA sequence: TGTGCCAGCAGCCCCTCGGAGTTCTCGGGCCACATGAACACTGAAGCTTTCTTT. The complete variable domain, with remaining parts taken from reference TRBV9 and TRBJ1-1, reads DSGVTQTPKHLITATGQRVTLRCSPRSGDLSVYWYQQSLDQGLQFLIQYYNGEERAKGNILERFSAQQFPDLHSELNLSSLELGDSALYFCASSPSEFSGHMNTEAFFGQGTRLTVV.

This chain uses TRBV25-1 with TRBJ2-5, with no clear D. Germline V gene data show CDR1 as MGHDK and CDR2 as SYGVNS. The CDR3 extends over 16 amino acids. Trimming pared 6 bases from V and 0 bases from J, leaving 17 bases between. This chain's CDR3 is CASSHTLEAYQETQYF. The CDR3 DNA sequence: TGTGCCAGCAGCCATACCCTAGAGGCGTACCAAGAGACCCAGTACTTC.